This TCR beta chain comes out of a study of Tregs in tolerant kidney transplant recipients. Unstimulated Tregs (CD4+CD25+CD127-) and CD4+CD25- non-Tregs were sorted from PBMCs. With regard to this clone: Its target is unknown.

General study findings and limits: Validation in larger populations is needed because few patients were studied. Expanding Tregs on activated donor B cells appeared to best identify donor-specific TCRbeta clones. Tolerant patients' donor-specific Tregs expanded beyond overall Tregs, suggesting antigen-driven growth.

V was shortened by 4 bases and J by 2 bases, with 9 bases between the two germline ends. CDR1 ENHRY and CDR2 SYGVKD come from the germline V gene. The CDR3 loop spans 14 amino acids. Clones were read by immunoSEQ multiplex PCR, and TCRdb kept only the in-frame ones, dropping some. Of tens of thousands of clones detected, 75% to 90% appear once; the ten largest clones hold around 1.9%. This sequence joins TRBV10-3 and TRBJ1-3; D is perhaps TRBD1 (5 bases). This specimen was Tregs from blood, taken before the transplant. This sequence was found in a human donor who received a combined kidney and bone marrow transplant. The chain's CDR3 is CAISGGGAGNTIYF. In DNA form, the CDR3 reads TGTGCCATCAGTGGGGGGGGTGCTGGAAACACCATATATTTT.